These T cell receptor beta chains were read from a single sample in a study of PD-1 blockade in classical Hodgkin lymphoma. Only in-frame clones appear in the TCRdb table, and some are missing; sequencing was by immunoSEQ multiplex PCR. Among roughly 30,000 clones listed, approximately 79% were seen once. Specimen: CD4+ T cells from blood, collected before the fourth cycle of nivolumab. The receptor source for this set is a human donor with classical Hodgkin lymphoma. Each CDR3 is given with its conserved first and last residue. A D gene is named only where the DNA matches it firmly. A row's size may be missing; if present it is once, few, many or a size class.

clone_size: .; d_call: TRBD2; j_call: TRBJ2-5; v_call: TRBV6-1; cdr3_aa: CASSEAYGLGYQETQYF; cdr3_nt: TGTGCCAGCAGTGAAGCGTACGGACTAGGGTACCAAGAGACCCAGTACTTC
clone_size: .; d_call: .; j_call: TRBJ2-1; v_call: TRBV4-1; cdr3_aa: CASSQNDMSSYNEQFF; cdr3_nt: TGCGCCAGCAGCCAAAATGACATGAGCTCCTACAATGAGCAGTTCTTC
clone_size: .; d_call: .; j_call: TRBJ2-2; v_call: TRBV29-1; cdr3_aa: CSVDSGATGELFF; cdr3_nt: TGCAGCGTCGATAGTGGGGCCACCGGGGAGCTGTTTTTT
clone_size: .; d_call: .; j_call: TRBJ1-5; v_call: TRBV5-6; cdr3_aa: CASSLGRYNQPQHF; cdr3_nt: TGTGCCAGCAGCTTGGGACGGTACAATCAGCCCCAGCATTTT
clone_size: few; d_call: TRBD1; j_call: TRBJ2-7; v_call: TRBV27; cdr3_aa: CASRPRQGFYEQYF; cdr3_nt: TGTGCCAGCAGGCCAAGACAGGGGTTCTACGAGCAGTACTTC
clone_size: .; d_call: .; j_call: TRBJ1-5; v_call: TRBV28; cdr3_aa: CASSSAGGGYNQPQHF; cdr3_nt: TGTGCCAGCAGTTCCGCCGGGGGGGGGTACAATCAGCCCCAGCATTTT
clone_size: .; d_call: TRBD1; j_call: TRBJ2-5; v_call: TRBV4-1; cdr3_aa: CASSTQDARQGETQYF; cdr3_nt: TGCGCCAGCAGCACCCAGGACGCTCGACAGGGGGAGACCCAGTACTTC
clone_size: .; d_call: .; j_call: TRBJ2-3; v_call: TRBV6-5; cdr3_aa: CASSYSGGGTDTQYF; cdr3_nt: TGTGCCAGCAGTTACTCGGGCGGGGGCACAGATACGCAGTATTTT
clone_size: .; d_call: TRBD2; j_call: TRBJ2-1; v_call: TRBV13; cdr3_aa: CASRTSSGRANEQFF; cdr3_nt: TGTGCCAGCAGAACATCTAGCGGGAGGGCCAATGAGCAGTTCTTC
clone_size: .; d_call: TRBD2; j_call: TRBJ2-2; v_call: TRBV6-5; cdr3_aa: CASRVLAGAGELFF; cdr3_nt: TGTGCCAGCAGGGTTCTAGCGGGAGCCGGGGAGCTGTTTTTT
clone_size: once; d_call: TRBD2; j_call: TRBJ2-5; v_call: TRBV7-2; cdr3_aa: CASSLASGSRETQYF; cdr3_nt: TGTGCCAGCAGCTTAGCTAGCGGGAGTAGGGAGACCCAGTACTTC
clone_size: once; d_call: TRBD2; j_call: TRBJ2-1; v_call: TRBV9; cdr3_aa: CASSAGGARYNEQFF; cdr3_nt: TGTGCCAGCAGCGCCGGGGGGGCGCGGTACAATGAGCAGTTCTTC
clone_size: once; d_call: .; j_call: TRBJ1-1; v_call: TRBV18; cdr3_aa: CASSPNNLNTEAFF; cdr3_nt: TGTGCCAGCTCACCTAACAATTTGAACACTGAAGCTTTCTTT
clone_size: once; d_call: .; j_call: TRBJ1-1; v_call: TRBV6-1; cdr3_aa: CASSLRHGENKAFF; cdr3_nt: TGTGCCAGCAGCCTCCGGCACGGAGAGAACAAAGCTTTCTTT
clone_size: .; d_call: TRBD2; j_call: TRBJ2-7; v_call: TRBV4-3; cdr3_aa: CASSQEFAAVLAGGDYEQYF; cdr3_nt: TGCGCCAGCAGCCAAGAGTTCGCGGCAGTCCTAGCGGGAGGGGATTACGAGCAGTACTTC
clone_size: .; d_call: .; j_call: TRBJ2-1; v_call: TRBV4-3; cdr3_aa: CASSQAPPPYNNEQFF; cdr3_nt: TGCGCCAGCAGCCAAGCCCCTCCCCCCTATAACAATGAGCAGTTCTTC
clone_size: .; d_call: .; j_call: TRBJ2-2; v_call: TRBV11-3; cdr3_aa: CASSLGVAVPGELFF; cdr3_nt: TGTGCCAGCAGCTTAGGAGTCGCGGTTCCCGGGGAGCTGTTTTTT
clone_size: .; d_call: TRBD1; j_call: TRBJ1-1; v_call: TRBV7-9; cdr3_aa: CASSRGQGAAEAFF; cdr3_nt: TGTGCCAGCAGCCGGGGACAGGGGGCCGCTGAAGCTTTCTTT
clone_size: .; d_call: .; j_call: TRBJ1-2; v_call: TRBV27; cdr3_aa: CASSASSYGYTF; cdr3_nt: TGTGCCAGCAGTGCATCCTCCTATGGCTACACCTTC
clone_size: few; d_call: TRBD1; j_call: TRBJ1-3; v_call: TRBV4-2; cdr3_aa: CASSQGTAARSGNTIYF; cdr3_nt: TGTGCCAGCAGCCAGGGGACAGCGGCACGCTCTGGAAACACCATATATTTT
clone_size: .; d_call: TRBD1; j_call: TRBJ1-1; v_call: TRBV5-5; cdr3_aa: CASSWGTGKNTEAFF; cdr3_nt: TGTGCCAGCAGCTGGGGGACAGGGAAGAACACTGAAGCTTTCTTT
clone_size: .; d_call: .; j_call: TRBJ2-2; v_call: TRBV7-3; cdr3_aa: CASSLTNTGELFF; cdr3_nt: TGTGCCAGCAGCTTAACGAACACCGGGGAGCTGTTTTTT
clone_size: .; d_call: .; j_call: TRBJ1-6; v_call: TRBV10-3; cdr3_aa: CAISAAGNLYNSPLHF; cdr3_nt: TGTGCCATCAGTGCCGCAGGGAATCTATATAATTCACCCCTCCACTTT
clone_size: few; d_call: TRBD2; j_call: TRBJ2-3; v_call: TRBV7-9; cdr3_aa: CASSSVSGGSIDTQYF; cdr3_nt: TGTGCCAGCAGCTCCGTGTCGGGAGGGTCTATAGATACGCAGTATTTT
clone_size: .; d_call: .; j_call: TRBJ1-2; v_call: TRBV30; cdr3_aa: CAWNSGINYGYTF; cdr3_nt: TGTGCCTGGAACTCGGGGATTAACTATGGCTACACCTTC
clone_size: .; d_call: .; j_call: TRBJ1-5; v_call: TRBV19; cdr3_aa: CASTTEVFNQPQHF; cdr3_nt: TGTGCCAGTACGACAGAGGTATTCAATCAGCCCCAGCATTTT
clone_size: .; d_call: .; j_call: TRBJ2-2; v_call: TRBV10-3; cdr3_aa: CAISLGIANTGELFF; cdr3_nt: TGTGCCATCAGTTTGGGTATCGCGAACACCGGGGAGCTGTTTTTT
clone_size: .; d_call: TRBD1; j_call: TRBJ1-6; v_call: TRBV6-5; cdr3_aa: CASNDRDNRVSPLHF; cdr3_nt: TGTGCCAGCAACGACAGGGATAATCGGGTTTCACCCCTCCACTTT
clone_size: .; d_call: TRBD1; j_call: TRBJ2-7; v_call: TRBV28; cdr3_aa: CASSLAYTGTARFEQYF; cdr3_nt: TGTGCCAGCAGTTTGGCATACACCGGGACAGCTAGGTTCGAGCAGTACTTC
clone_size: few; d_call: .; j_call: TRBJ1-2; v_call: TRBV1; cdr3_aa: CTSSQADRGGGYTF; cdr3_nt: TGCACCAGCAGCCAAGCCGACAGGGGGGGTGGCTACACCTTC
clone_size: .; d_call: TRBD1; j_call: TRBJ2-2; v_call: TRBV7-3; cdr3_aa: CASSLDRGLTGELFF; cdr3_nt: TGTGCCAGCAGCTTGGACAGGGGGCTGACCGGGGAGCTGTTTTTT
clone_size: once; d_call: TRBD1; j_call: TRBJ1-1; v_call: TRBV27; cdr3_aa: CASSLSWTGRNTEAFF; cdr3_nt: TGTGCCAGCAGTTTATCCTGGACAGGGAGGAACACTGAAGCTTTCTTT
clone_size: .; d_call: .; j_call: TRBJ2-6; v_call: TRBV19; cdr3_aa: CATGEGPSSGANVLTF; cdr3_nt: TGTGCCACTGGAGAGGGCCCAAGCTCTGGGGCCAACGTCCTGACTTTC
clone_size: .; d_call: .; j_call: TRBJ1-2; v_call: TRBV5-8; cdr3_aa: CASSLVGTYGYTF; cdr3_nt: TGTGCCAGCAGCTTGGTAGGGACCTATGGCTACACCTTC
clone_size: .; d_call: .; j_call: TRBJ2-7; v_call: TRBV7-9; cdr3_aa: CASTPTGSPYEQYF; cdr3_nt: TGTGCCAGCACCCCGACCGGCTCTCCCTACGAGCAGTACTTC
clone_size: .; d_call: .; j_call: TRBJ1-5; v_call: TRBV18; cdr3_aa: CASSPSAGRRQPQHF; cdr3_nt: TGTGCCAGCTCACCTTCGGCAGGCCGTAGGCAGCCCCAGCATTTT
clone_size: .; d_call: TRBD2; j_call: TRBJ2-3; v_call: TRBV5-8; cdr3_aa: CASSLGTGTRSDTQYF; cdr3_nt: TGTGCCAGCAGCTTGGGGACCGGGACTAGGTCAGATACGCAGTATTTT
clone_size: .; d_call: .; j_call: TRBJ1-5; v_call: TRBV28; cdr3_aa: CASSSPREGSGPQHF; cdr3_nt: TGTGCCAGCAGTTCCCCGAGGGAGGGATCGGGGCCCCAGCATTTT
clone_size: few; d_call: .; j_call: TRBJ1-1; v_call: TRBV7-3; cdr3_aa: CASSFPSGGNTEAFF; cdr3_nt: TGTGCCAGCAGCTTCCCCTCGGGAGGGAACACTGAAGCTTTCTTT
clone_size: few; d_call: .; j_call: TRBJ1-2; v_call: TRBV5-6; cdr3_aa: CASSLARRGANGYTF; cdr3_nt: TGTGCCAGCAGCTTGGCCCGGAGGGGGGCCAATGGCTACACCTTC
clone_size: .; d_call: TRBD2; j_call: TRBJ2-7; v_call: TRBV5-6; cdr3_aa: CASSYGGSDPYEQYF; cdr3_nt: TGTGCCAGCAGCTACGGCGGGAGTGACCCCTACGAGCAGTACTTC
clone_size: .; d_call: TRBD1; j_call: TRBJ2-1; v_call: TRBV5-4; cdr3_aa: CASSFGTGYNEQFF; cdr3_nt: TGTGCCAGCAGCTTCGGGACAGGATACAATGAGCAGTTCTTC
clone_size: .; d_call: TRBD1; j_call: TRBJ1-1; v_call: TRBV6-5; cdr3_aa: CASSWGQGDTEAFF; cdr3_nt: TGTGCCAGCAGTTGGGGACAGGGGGACACTGAAGCTTTCTTT
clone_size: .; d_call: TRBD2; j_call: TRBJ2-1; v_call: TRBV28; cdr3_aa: CASSPVRLAGPNEQFF; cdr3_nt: TGTGCCAGCAGTCCAGTAAGGTTAGCGGGACCCAATGAGCAGTTCTTC
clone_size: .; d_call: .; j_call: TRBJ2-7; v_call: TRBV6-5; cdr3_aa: CASSRDHVEQYF; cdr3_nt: TGTGCCAGCAGCCGGGACCATGTCGAGCAGTACTTC
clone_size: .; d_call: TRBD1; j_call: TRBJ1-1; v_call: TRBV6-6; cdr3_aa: CASSSTGSNTEAFF; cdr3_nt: TGTGCCAGCAGTTCGACAGGGAGTAACACTGAAGCTTTCTTT
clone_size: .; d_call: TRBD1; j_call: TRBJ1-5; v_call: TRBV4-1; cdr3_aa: CASSQGWTGSYSNQPQHF; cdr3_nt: TGCGCCAGCAGCCAAGGCTGGACAGGGAGCTATAGCAATCAGCCCCAGCATTTT
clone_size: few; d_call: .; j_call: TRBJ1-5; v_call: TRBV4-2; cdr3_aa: CASSQGVSGDQPQHF; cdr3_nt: TGTGCCAGCAGCCAAGGTGTCTCAGGGGATCAGCCCCAGCATTTT
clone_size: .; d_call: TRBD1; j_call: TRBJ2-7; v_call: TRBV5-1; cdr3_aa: CASSLFPYRGNEQYF; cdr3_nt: TGCGCCAGCAGCTTGTTCCCCTACAGGGGCAACGAGCAGTACTTC
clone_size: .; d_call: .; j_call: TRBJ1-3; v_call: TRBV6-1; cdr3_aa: CASSSGTYSGNTIYF; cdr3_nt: TGTGCCAGCAGTTCCGGGACTTACTCTGGAAACACCATATATTTT
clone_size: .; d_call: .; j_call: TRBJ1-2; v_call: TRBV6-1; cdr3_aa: CASLLNYGYTF; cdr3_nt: TGTGCCAGCCTGCTTAACTATGGCTACACCTTC
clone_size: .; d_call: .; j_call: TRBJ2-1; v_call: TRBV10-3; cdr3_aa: CAISPTSGDEQFF; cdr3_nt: TGTGCCATCAGTCCGACGAGCGGCGATGAGCAGTTCTTC